Shown below are 13 T cell receptor beta chains from a single sample sequenced in a study of cytomegalovirus exposure and HLA in healthy donors. This PCR relied on a set of 60 Vbeta primers and 13 Jbeta primers. Repertoires were generated with immunoSEQ multiplex PCR, while TCRdb's copy carries only in-frame clones and drops some. Of under 150,000 clones in the sample, around 78% were seen once. The sequenced sample consisted of PBMCs. The receptors originated from a man aged 40-49 years in good health and CMV-seropositive.

The rearrangement joins TRBV11-2 to TRBJ1-4, with 9 bases fitting TRBD1. CDR3 length: 18 amino acids. Trimming cost V 4 bases and J 0 bases; bases outside gene matches: 9. Looked up from germline, CDR1 is SGHAT and CDR2 is FQNNGV. CDR3 protein: CASSSSGTGRATNEKLFF. DNA for the CDR3: TGTGCCAGCAGCTCATCCGGGACAGGGAGGGCAACTAATGAAAAACTGTTTTTT.

The V gene is TRBV10-2, the J gene TRBJ2-7, with 7 bases lining up with TRBD2. Germline V CDR1 and CDR2: WSHSY, SAAADI. The J segment lost 4 bases and the V segment lost 6 bases, leaving 9 bases of the junction unmatched. The CDR3 has 14 amino acids. DNA for the CDR3: TGCGCCAGCAGATCCGGGACTACCATATACGAGCAGTACTTC. Translation: CASRSGTTIYEQYF.

V usage is TRBV5-1 and J usage is TRBJ2-6; weak D call: TRBD1 (6 bases). Trimming took 0 bases from V and 0 from J, leaving 19 bases between them. CDR1 and CDR2 (germline): SGHRS, YFSETQ. This CDR3 spans 20 amino acids. DNA of the CDR3: TGCGCCAGCAGCTTGGCCTTGTTTGGGACACTACTCTCTGGGGCCAACGTCCTGACTTTC. It specifies CASSLALFGTLLSGANVLTF.

The rearrangement links TRBV4-1 to TRBJ2-1, with 7 bases lining up with TRBD2. The V gene end was trimmed by 0 bases and the J gene end by 7 bases; junction bases not matched to a gene: 6. The CDR3 is made up of 15 amino acids. Germline V gene data show CDR1 as MGHRA and CDR2 as YSYEKL. In nucleotides, the CDR3 is TGCGCCAGCAGCCAAGAGAGGACTAGTAGTAATGAGCAGTTCTTC. Protein sequence: CASSQERTSSNEQFF.

The chain uses TRBV6-1 and TRBJ2-4; 8 bases fit TRBD2. V gave up 8 bases and J gave up 6 bases; unmatched junction bases: 6. Germline assignment: CDR1 MNHNS and CDR2 SASEGT. CDR3 length: 13 amino acids. CDR3: CASFGGGRNIQYF. The CDR3 DNA reads TGTGCCAGCTTCGGGGGGGGGAGAAACATTCAGTACTTC.

V usage is TRBV27 and J usage is TRBJ2-7, with a tentative D call TRBD1 (5 bases). Germline CDR1 is MNHEY and CDR2 is SMNVEV (reference sequence). The CDR3 extends over 16 amino acids. Trimming removed 0 bases at V and 2 bases at J, with 14 bases between. CDR3 sequence reads: CASSLSVGRSTYEQYF. The CDR3 coding sequence is TGTGCCAGCAGTTTATCCGTGGGGCGATCAACCTACGAGCAGTACTTC.

The rearrangement joins TRBV7-7 to TRBJ2-5, with D perhaps TRBD2 (7 bases). The CDR3 has 15 residues. V was pared by 5 bases and J by 1 base, with 14 bases between. Germline V CDR1 and CDR2: SSHAT, FNYEAQ (reference sequence). The CDR3 is CASSQGRGRQETQYF. CDR3 DNA sequence: TGTGCCAGCAGCCAGGGGCGGGGGCGCCAAGAGACCCAGTACTTC.

The chain has TRBV4-1 and TRBJ2-1, with TRBD2 identical over 9 bases. Germline loops: CDR1 MGHRA, CDR2 YSYEKL. This CDR3 region has 16 residues. V was clipped by 4 bases and J by 4 bases; unmatched bases: 8. The CDR3 sequence is CASSLSRREGYNEQFF. Written as DNA, the CDR3 is TGCGCCAGCAGCCTTAGCCGGCGGGAGGGGTACAATGAGCAGTTCTTC.

The chain combines TRBV6-5 with TRBJ1-1; 9 nucleotides agree with TRBD1. Germline CDR1 reads MNHEY; CDR2 reads SVGAGI. The CDR3 has 16 amino acids. The ends lost 0 bases at V and 4 bases at J; junction bases unmatched: 6. CDR3 amino acids: CASSYSITGGGTEAFF. The CDR3 region has the DNA TGTGCCAGCAGTTACTCCATAACAGGGGGCGGCACTGAAGCTTTCTTT.

This chain uses TRBV29-1 with TRBJ2-5; maybe TRBD1 (6 bases). Trimming stripped 4 bases from V and 4 bases from J, with 13 bases between. CDR3 length: 13 residues. The germline V gene encodes CDR1 SQVTM and CDR2 ANQGSEA. The chain's CDR3 is CSVVVGGRETQYF. CDR3 nucleotide sequence: TGCAGCGTTGTCGTAGGGGGAAGAGAGACCCAGTACTTC. Together with reference TRBV29-1 and TRBJ2-5, the CDR3 gives the full variable domain: SAVISQKPSRDICQRGTSLTIQCQVDSQVTMMFWYRQQPGQSLTLIATANQGSEATYESGFVIDKFPISRPNLTFSTLTVSNMSPEDSSIYLCSVVVGGRETQYFGPGTRLLVL.

The V call is TRBV15, the J call TRBJ1-1, with D uncertain. CDR3 size: 13 residues. V was cut by 8 bases and J by 5 bases, with 15 bases left in between. The V gene's germline CDR1 is LNHNV and CDR2 YYDKDF (reference sequence). DNA for the CDR3: TGTGCCACCCGAAGGTCGAGGATTACTGAAGCTTTCTTT. This sequence encodes CATRRSRITEAFF.

The rearrangement links TRBV2 to TRBJ2-1; D gene uncertain. Trimming cost V 4 bases and J 3 bases, with 7 bases left between them. Germline-derived CDR1 and CDR2 are SNHLY and FYNNEI. The CDR3 is 13 residues long. CDR3 sequence reads: CASSVDFYNEQFF. CDR3 in DNA: TGTGCCAGCAGTGTCGACTTCTACAATGAGCAGTTCTTC. Supplemented by reference TRBV2 and TRBJ2-1, the full variable domain reads EPEVTQTPSHQVTQMGQEVILRCVPISNHLYFYWYRQILGQKVEFLVSFYNNEISEKSEIFDDQFSVERPDGSNFTLKIRSTKLEDSAMYFCASSVDFYNEQFFGPGTRLTVL.

This clone is a singleton in its sample. J is TRBJ2-7 and V is TRBV4-1; 7 bases map to TRBD2. This CDR3 spans 17 amino acids. Germline CDR1 is MGHRA and CDR2 is YSYEKL. V dropped 3 bases and J dropped 4; count of bases not matched to a gene: 15. The CDR3 loop reads CASSQALAAEWGYEQYF. The CDR3, as DNA: TGCGCCAGCAGCCAGGCGCTAGCGGCGGAGTGGGGGTACGAGCAGTACTTC.